This is a list of T cell receptor beta chains from one sample in a study of read filtering for tumor transcriptome and immune sequencing. Using its own MiXCR run on the reads, TCRdb lists one record per CDR3 protein. Of about 130,000 distinct CDR3 sequences listed, over 10% are singletons. Specimen: a population of CD138-negative cells sorted from bone marrow. Receptors were obtained from a donor aged 40 or older with multiple myeloma. CDR3s leave out the opening cysteine and the closing phenylalanine or tryptophan. D genes are given only for firm matches.

v_call,j_call,d_call,cdr3_aa
TRBV3-1,TRBJ1-1,-,ASSQDPRRMGRGTLNTEAF
TRBV12-3/TRBV12-4,TRBJ2-1,TRBD2,ASSYSGREF
TRBV23-1,TRBJ1-5,-,ASRLGAGEDSNQPQH
TRBV10-3,TRBJ2-1,TRBD2,AISDSGLAGTFSYNEQF
TRBV29-1,TRBJ1-1,TRBD1,SVGSRDRLNTEAF
TRBV11-2,TRBJ2-2,TRBD2,ASSALGRARTGELF
TRBV7-8,TRBJ2-5,TRBD2,ASRRLAGSQETQY
TRBV21-1,TRBJ2-1,-,ASSAQTGGCWNEQF
TRBV29-1,TRBJ1-3,-,SVATDSGNTIY
TRBV14,TRBJ2-1,TRBD2,ASSQDLGTSGGNEQF
TRBV11-3,TRBJ1-1,-,ASSLGTMNTEAF
TRBV19,TRBJ1-5,-,ASTPSRGGQGNQPQH
TRBV7-6,TRBJ2-2,TRBD2,ASSGTSGRNTGELF
TRBV2,TRBJ2-1,-,ASSVRDEWF
TRBV10-3,TRBJ2-1,TRBD2,AISEGLAGYNEQF
TRBV5-4,TRBJ1-1,-,ASSLGVDTEAF
TRBV28,TRBJ1-5,-,ASSLVYQPQH
TRBV6-2/TRBV6-3,TRBJ2-1,TRBD1,ASSSRRDRRSNEQF
TRBV20-1,TRBJ2-5,TRBD2,SAAGLYQETQY
TRBV9,TRBJ2-3,-,ASSVVPGIGTDTQY
TRBV27,TRBJ2-5,-,ASGVGGETQY
TRBV6-2/TRBV6-3,TRBJ2-1,-,ASSSLRDNEQF
TRBV6-6,TRBJ2-3,-,ASRNERGASTDTQY
TRBV3-1,TRBJ1-2,-,ASSQDARGLLSGYT
TRBV7-3,TRBJ2-2,-,ASSPRPAGELF
TRBV11-2,TRBJ2-2,-,ASTFFRGLNTGELF